These 21 T cell receptor beta chains were all obtained from the same sample, sequenced in a study of T cell responses to AZD1222 COVID-19 vaccine. Sequenced by immunoSEQ multiplex PCR; TCRdb stores in-frame clones only, minus some. The table has approximately 150,000 clones, roughly 87% seen once. Sequencing was performed on peripheral blood, taken on day 0 of AZD1222 vaccination. Receptors originate from an adult in good health.

The chain couples TRBV7-7 to TRBJ2-1, with 9 bases lining up with TRBD2. V lost 6 bases and J lost 7; bases outside the gene matches: 7. CDR1 and CDR2 (germline): SSHAT, FNYEAQ (reference sequence). CDR3 length: 14 amino acids. The DNA of the CDR3 is TGTGCCAGCAGTTTTAGCGGGAGCGGAAATGAGCAGTTCTTC. It specifies CASSFSGSGNEQFF. The full variable domain, rest sourced from reference TRBV7-7 and TRBJ2-1, is GAGVSQSPRYKVTKRGQDVTLRCDPISSHATLYWYQQALGQGPEFLTYFNYEAQPDKSGLPSDRFSAERPEGSISTLTIQRTEQRDSAMYRCASSFSGSGNEQFFGPGTRLTVL.

The genes are TRBV10-3 and TRBJ1-2, with D maybe TRBD1 (6 bases). The CDR3 consists of 12 residues. Per germline, CDR1 ENHRY and CDR2 SYGVKD. Trimming took 5 bases from V and 6 from J, leaving 10 bases between them. This CDR3 reads CAISFSGDGYTF. The DNA of the CDR3 is TGTGCCATCAGTTTTTCAGGGGATGGCTACACCTTC.

The chain recombines TRBV3-1 (or the pseudogene TRBV3-2) with TRBJ1-3; perhaps TRBD1 as D (5 bases). Germline loops: CDR1 LGHDT, CDR2 YNNKEL (reference sequence). Trimming removed 0 bases at V and 4 bases at J, with 10 bases between. The CDR3 is 15 residues long. For the CDR3, the DNA is TGTGCCAGCAGCCAAGATGGATGGGGGGGAAACACCATATATTTT. Its protein product is CASSQDGWGGNTIYF.

The CDR3 here is CASSQARVAKGETQYF. The CDR3 nucleotides are TGTGCCAGCAGCCAGGCCCGGGTCGCTAAGGGAGAGACCCAGTACTTC. The rearrangement links TRBV3-1 (or the pseudogene TRBV3-2) to TRBJ2-5, with no clear D. V lost 3 bases and J lost 4, with 18 bases in between. Germline V gene data show CDR1 as LGHDT and CDR2 as YNNKEL (reference sequence). This CDR3 has 16 residues.

The V gene is TRBV18, the J gene TRBJ2-5, with D unclear. Looked up from germline, CDR1 is KGHSH and CDR2 is LQKENI. Trimming shortened V by 3 bases and J by 6 bases, and 8 bases separated the two germline ends. This CDR3 comprises 12 residues. The CDR3 sequence is CASSPLEKTQYF. In DNA, the CDR3 is TGTGCCAGCTCACCGCTGGAGAAGACCCAGTACTTC.

This clone was observed a single time. The chain carries TRBV19 and TRBJ2-1; D is unresolved. Germline-derived CDR1 and CDR2 are LNHDA and SQIVND (reference sequence). The CDR3 spans 17 residues. V shed 1 base and J shed 4 bases, with 17 bases lying between them. The CDR3 DNA sequence: TGTGCCAGTAGTATAGCCGTATCGACGCCTTCATACAATGAGCAGTTCTTC. Translation: CASSIAVSTPSYNEQFF.

The rearrangement uses TRBV3-1 (or the pseudogene TRBV3-2) and TRBJ2-1, with 7 bases matching TRBD1. The germline V gene encodes CDR1 LGHDT and CDR2 YNNKEL (reference sequence). The trim removed 4 bases at V and 9 bases at J, leaving 9 bases unmatched. The CDR3 totals 14 residues. For the CDR3, the DNA is TGTGCCAGCAGCCGGACAGGCCGGGCCGGTGAGCAGTTCTTC. This sequence encodes CASSRTGRAGEQFF.

The chain recombines TRBV7-2 with TRBJ2-5; a weak D match, TRBD2 (6 bases). Germline V lookup: CDR1 SGHTA, CDR2 FQGNSA. V lost 1 base and J lost 9, with 24 bases in between. CDR3 length equals 17 residues. The CDR3, as DNA: TGTGCCAGCAGCTTAGTATCTGACCCGACTAGATTTGTGGCCCAGTACTTC. Translating it yields CASSLVSDPTRFVAQYF.

The chain joins TRBV6-5 to TRBJ2-5; 13 bases agree with TRBD2. The germline CDR1 and CDR2 sequences are MNHEY and SVGAGI. This CDR3 spans 13 amino acids. CDR3 residues: CDSRTSGSETQYF. The CDR3 bases are TGTGATTCTCGGACTAGCGGGAGTGAGACCCAGTACTTC.

V and J are TRBV4-3 and TRBJ1-2; 8 bases align to TRBD1. CDR1 LGHNA and CDR2 YSLEER come from the germline V gene. Unmatched junction bases numbered 10, after V lost 2 bases and J lost 8 bases. This CDR3 region has 15 residues. The CDR3 coding sequence is TGCGCCAGCAGCCAATCCCGGACAGGGTATGGCGGCTACACCTTC. Protein product: CASSQSRTGYGGYTF.

The chain has TRBV2 and TRBJ1-5, with a tentative D call TRBD1 (6 bases). The CDR3 covers 13 residues. V was pared by 5 bases and J by 4 bases, with 9 bases between. CDR1 is SNHLY, CDR2 FYNNEI, per germline. CDR3: CASSSGQNQPQHF. CDR3 in DNA: TGTGCCAGCAGTTCAGGACAGAATCAGCCCCAGCATTTT.

The chain has TRBV9 and TRBJ2-1, with 8 bases identical to TRBD1. The CDR3 contains 15 residues. CDR1 SGDLS and CDR2 YYNGEE come from the germline V gene. J lost 9 bases, V lost 3 bases, and 11 bases had no gene match. The CDR3 DNA is TGTGCCAGCAGCGCTATGGACAGGGTGTACGGTGAGCAGTTCTTC. Amino acid sequence: CASSAMDRVYGEQFF.

The chain recombines TRBV18 with TRBJ2-1, with 7 bases that match TRBD2. There are 14 residues in the CDR3. The junction had 5 bases not matched to a gene; V was cut back by 4 bases and J by 5 bases. CDR1 KGHSH and CDR2 LQKENI come from the germline V gene. CDR3 DNA: TGTGCCAGCTCACTTGCTAGCGGCAACAATGAGCAGTTCTTC. Translated: CASSLASGNNEQFF.

The chain has TRBV6-5 and TRBJ2-1; 10 bases line up with TRBD1. Germline V gene data show CDR1 as MNHEY and CDR2 as SVGAGI. The J segment lost 4 bases and the V segment lost 0 bases, leaving 3 bases of the junction unmatched. This CDR3 is built from 16 residues. The CDR3 DNA is TGTGCCAGCAGTTACTCGGACAGGGGGTTTTACAATGAGCAGTTCTTC. It specifies CASSYSDRGFYNEQFF.

This clone appeared once. The chain recombines TRBV19 with TRBJ1-1, with unresolved D. In germline, CDR1 is LNHDA, CDR2 SQIVND (reference sequence). The CDR3 has 13 residues. The ends were cut back, 7 bases at V and 3 bases at J, with 12 bases in the middle. The CDR3 DNA is TGTGCCAGTATTAGAGGGTACTACACTGAAGCTTTCTTT. It is translated as CASIRGYYTEAFF. The complete variable domain, with remaining parts taken from reference TRBV19 and TRBJ1-1, reads DGGITQSPKYLFRKEGQNVTLSCEQNLNHDAMYWYRQDPGQGLRLIYYSQIVNDFQKGDIAEGYSVSREKKESFPLTVTSAQKNPTAFYLCASIRGYYTEAFFGQGTRLTVV.

This clone has a single count. The V and J genes are TRBV6-5 and TRBJ1-5; a possible D gene is TRBD1 (5 bases). V was pared by 6 bases and J by 7 bases, with 16 bases between. The CDR3 is made up of 14 amino acids. CDR1 is MNHEY, CDR2 SVGAGI, per germline. The CDR3 nucleotides read TGTGCCAGCAGGAAATTGGGGGTAGGCCAGCCCCAGCATTTT. Residues: CASRKLGVGQPQHF.

This clone was seen more than once but under ten times. This sequence joins TRBV7-9 and TRBJ2-2; a weak D match, TRBD2 (5 bases). This CDR3 contains 15 residues. Germline loops: CDR1 SEHNR, CDR2 FQNEAQ (reference sequence). Trimming stripped 7 bases from V and 1 base from J, with 13 bases between. CDR3 nucleotides: TGTGCCAGCACCCGGACTGAGGGGAACACCGGGGAGCTGTTTTTT. It yields the protein CASTRTEGNTGELFF.

This clone was seen a few times. CDR3 amino acids: CASSLAGRVTYNEQFF. The CDR3 nucleotides read TGTGCCAGCAGCTTGGCAGGGAGGGTAACCTACAATGAGCAGTTCTTC. The chain uses TRBV5-6 and TRBJ2-1; 7 bases fit TRBD2. Looked up from germline, CDR1 is SGHDT and CDR2 is YYEEEE. V shed 0 bases and J 2 bases; nucleotides not matched to a gene: 5. This CDR3 contains 16 residues.

The chain couples TRBV2 to TRBJ2-7; a weak D match, TRBD2 (6 bases). The CDR3 consists of 12 residues. The V gene lost 11 bases and the J gene lost 3 bases, with 14 bases spanning the gap. CDR1 and CDR2 from the germline V gene are SNHLY and FYNNEI. In nucleotides, the CDR3 is TGTGCCTGGGCCCCTAGCGTCTACGAGCAGTACTTC. Protein product: CAWAPSVYEQYF.

This chain connects TRBV5-4 to TRBJ2-1, with a weak D call TRBD1 (6 bases). The CDR3 is 14 residues long. V was pared by 2 bases and J by 6 bases, with 12 bases between. Germline lookup yields CDR1 SGHNT and CDR2 YYREEE (reference sequence). The CDR3 region has the DNA TGTGCCAGCAGCTTACCTCAGGGGATCAATGAGCAGTTCTTC. It encodes CASSLPQGINEQFF.

The rearrangement links TRBV6-1 to TRBJ1-3, with D possibly being TRBD1 (5 bases). The CDR3 sequence is 15 residues long. V was shortened by 3 bases and J by 3 bases, with 12 bases between the two germline ends. Germline V gives CDR1 MNHNS, CDR2 SASEGT. CDR3 in DNA: TGTGCCAGCAGTGAGGGTGGGGGTTTTGGAAACACCATATATTTT. The encoded protein is CASSEGGGFGNTIYF.